Presented here are 19 T cell receptor beta chains from one specimen sequenced in a study of tumor and adjacent non-tumor tissue in lung cancer. A modified ARM-PCR protocol with three rounds of nested PCR amplified TCRbeta. TCRdb fed the multiplex PCR reads into MiXCR, producing one record per CDR3 protein. The sample holds around 80,000 distinct CDR3 sequences, 76% seen once. No cell sorting was done before RNA was extracted from the tissue. More than 3 cm separated this lung sample from the edge of the tumor. Sequences were obtained from distant non-tumor lung tissue. Receptor source: a man aged 65 to 79 with non-small cell lung cancer.

With respect to this clonotype: At one end the junction does not follow the germline gene, possibly because of a read error. The J gene is TRBJ2-5, the V gene TRBV29-1; possibly TRBD1 for D (6 bases). This CDR3 region has 13 residues. Germline V lookup: CDR1 SQVTM, CDR2 ANQGSEA. CDR3 protein: CSVADRFQENQHF. The CDR3 DNA follows: TGCAGCGTGGCAGACAGGTTCCAAGAGAACCAGCATTTC.

This clonotype was observed at least ten times. V usage is TRBV6-5 and J usage is TRBJ2-7; D is uncertain. V lost 2 bases and J 2 bases, leaving 7 bases between the germline ends. CDR3 length equals 13 residues. Germline lookup yields CDR1 MNHEY and CDR2 SVGAGI. CDR3: CASSYRLTYEQYF. The CDR3 DNA is TGTGCCAGCAGTTACCGGCTGACCTACGAGCAGTACTTC.

This clonotype was seen once. The rearrangement uses TRBV20-1 and TRBJ2-5, with a weak D call TRBD2 (6 bases). Trimming removed 4 bases at V and 5 bases at J, with 20 bases between. The CDR3 is 15 residues long. The germline V gene encodes CDR1 DFQATT and CDR2 SNEGSKA (reference sequence). In DNA, the CDR3 is TGCAGTGCTACAGATCGGGCGGGGATGGGGGAGACCCAGTACTTC. Encoded protein: CSATDRAGMGETQYF.

The chain couples TRBV11-1 to TRBJ2-7, with 9 bases matching TRBD1. CDR1 is SGHAT and CDR2 is FQDESV in the germline V gene (reference sequence). Trimming cost V 5 bases and J 5 bases; bases outside gene matches: 4. This CDR3 is built from 13 residues. CDR3 in DNA: TGTGCCAGCAGCCCACAGGGGGCGGACGAGCAGTACTTC. Protein product: CASSPQGADEQYF.

The chain uses TRBV29-1 and TRBJ2-5, with TRBD2 as a possible D gene (6 bases). This CDR3 region has 18 residues. CDR1 is SQVTM, CDR2 ANQGSEA, per germline. The V and J ends lost 2 bases and 2 bases respectively, with 24 bases between them. The CDR3 spells CSVELYWISGGKQETQYF. DNA for the CDR3: TGCAGCGTTGAATTATATTGGATTAGTGGGGGGAAACAAGAGACCCAGTACTTC.

The chain joins TRBV10-3 to TRBJ2-1; 8 nucleotides line up with TRBD2. Germline V lookup: CDR1 ENHRY, CDR2 SYGVKD. This CDR3 is 18 amino acids long. J lost 10 bases, V lost 6 bases, and 23 bases had no gene match. The CDR3, as DNA: TGTGCCATCAGAAGGGGACTAGTGGGAGGGCCCCTGATAGGCGAGCAGTTCTTC. It encodes CAIRRGLVGGPLIGEQFF.

There are a few counts of this clonotype. A read error may be the cause here, since a much bigger clone is one base away. The rearrangement joins TRBV12-3 or TRBV12-4 to TRBJ2-4; D tentatively fits TRBD1 or TRBD2 (5 bases each). The length of the CDR3 is 13 residues. Between the trimmed V and J ends, which lost 6 bases and 0 bases, there was a span of 6 bases. CDR3 coding DNA: TGTGCCAGCAGGAGGGGAGCCAAAAACATTCAGTACTTC. This sequence encodes CASRRGAKNIQYF.

A word on this clonotype: The missing conserved phenylalanine or tryptophan at the end of this CDR3 makes a read error likely. The chain has TRBV4-1 and TRBJ1-1; a possible D gene is TRBD1 (6 bases). The V and J ends lost 5 bases and 3 bases respectively, with 13 bases between them. The CDR3 contains 14 residues. CDR1 and CDR2 (germline): MGHRA, YSYEKL. CDR3: CASSSGQLDTEAFL. The CDR3 coding sequence is TGCGCCAGCAGCTCCGGACAGTTAGACACTGAAGCTTTCCTT.

Remarks on this clonotype: A much larger clone lies one base from this, so it may be a read error. The gene calls are TRBV14 and TRBJ2-7; TRBD2 might be the D (6 bases). CDR1 is SGHDN and CDR2 is FVKESK in the germline V gene. This CDR3 is 14 amino acids long. The CDR3 loop is CASSLRLGGYELYF. For the CDR3, the DNA is TGTGCCAGCAGCCTACGGCTGGGAGGTTACGAGCTGTACTTC.

The chain recombines TRBV4-3 with TRBJ2-2; 7 bases are a match to TRBD2. The CDR3 is made up of 15 amino acids. Germline assignment: CDR1 LGHNA and CDR2 YSLEER. With V trimmed by 3 bases and J by 15 bases, 16 bases remained unmatched. In DNA, the CDR3 is TGCGCCAGCAGCCACACCCTCTCTAACACCGGGGGGATGTTTTTT. Translation gives CASSHTLSNTGGMFF.

With respect to this clonotype: A read error is possible here, since a much larger clone lies one base away. V is TRBV28 and J is TRBJ2-7; tentatively, D is TRBD1 or TRBD2 (5 bases each). CDR1 is MDHEN and CDR2 is SYDVKM in the germline V gene. The CDR3 has 12 residues. V dropped 7 bases and J dropped 0 bases, with 7 bases sitting between them. The CDR3 loop is CASIGTSYEQYF. The CDR3 DNA is TGTGCCAGCATAGGGACCTCCTACGAGCAGTACTTC.

This clonotype has only one observation. At one of its ends the junction is not consistent with the germline gene, which may arise from a read error. The rearrangement links TRBV12-3 or TRBV12-4 to TRBJ1-4; TRBD1 is a possible D gene (5 bases). This CDR3 region has 15 residues. The CDR3 spells CASCVQVGNNEKLSF. The CDR3 DNA reads as TGTGCCAGCTGCGTACAGGTAGGGAATAATGAAAAACTGTCTTTT.

Worth noting for this clonotype: An end of the junction differs from the germline gene, which may be a read error. The chain is built from TRBV4-1 and TRBJ2-2; possible D gene TRBD2, 6 bases. This CDR3 is 19 amino acids long. Germline CDR1 is MGHRA and CDR2 is YSYEKL. DNA for the CDR3: TGCGCTAGCAGCCAAATTTCATTTTGGGCGGGATCAGTCACCGGGGACCTGTTTTTT. This sequence encodes CASSQISFWAGSVTGDLFF.

The table lists this clonotype with a few counts. The chain links TRBV5-4 to TRBJ2-1; D gene ambiguous. The CDR3 runs to 15 residues. V gave up 4 bases and J gave up 6 bases, with 17 bases separating them. CDR1 SGHNT and CDR2 YYREEE come from the germline V gene (reference sequence). CDR3 protein: CASSLSSLMSNEQFF. The CDR3, as DNA: TGTGCCAGCAGCCTTTCATCCCTGATGAGCAATGAGCAGTTCTTC.

The V gene is TRBV6-1, the J gene TRBJ2-1; 8 nucleotides align to TRBD1. The CDR3 spans 15 residues. Germline CDR1 reads MNHNS; CDR2 reads SASEGT. The junction had 11 bases not matched to a gene; V was cut back by 6 bases and J by 7 bases. CDR3: CASRQGVSMKNEQFF. The CDR3, as DNA: TGTGCCAGCAGACAGGGGGTGTCAATGAAAAATGAGCAGTTCTTC.

This clonotype turned up a few times. The conserved final phenylalanine or tryptophan is absent from the CDR3, which likely points to a read error. The V call is TRBV11-3, the J call TRBJ2-3; tentative D call: TRBD2 (5 bases). The length of the CDR3 is 15 residues. Germline CDR1 is SGHNT and CDR2 is YENEEA. The CDR3 protein is CTNTRREVSTDTQYL. The DNA of the CDR3 is TGTACCAACACCCGTCGGGAAGTAAGCACAGATACGCAGTATTTG.

Comments on this clonotype: Sequence at one end of the junction differs from germline and may be a read error. V and J are TRBV6-6 and TRBJ2-5, with D possibly TRBD1 on 5 matching bases. Per the germline V gene, CDR1 is MNHNY and CDR2 is SVGAGI (reference sequence). This CDR3 spans 16 amino acids. The CDR3 protein is CAGSYPGASGQETQYF. DNA of the CDR3: TGTGCCGGCAGTTACCCTGGGGCTAGTGGACAAGAGACCCAGTACTTC.

The rearrangement links TRBV29-1 to TRBJ2-5; TRBD1 matches at 8 bases. The CDR3 runs 13 residues. V lost 7 bases to trimming and J lost 1 base; unmatched junction nucleotides: 5. Looked up from germline, CDR1 is SQVTM and CDR2 is ANQGSEA. Written as DNA, the CDR3 is TGCAGCGCCGGACAGGGTTTCCAAGAGACCCAGTACTTC. This sequence encodes CSAGQGFQETQYF.

With respect to this clonotype: This is likely a read error, given that the CDR3 carries no conserved phenylalanine or tryptophan at its end. V usage is TRBV5-1 and J usage is TRBJ1-2; D remains unclear. There are 14 residues in the CDR3. V was clipped by 5 bases and J by 0 bases, with 11 bases between them. CDR1 and CDR2 (germline): SGHRS, YFSETQ. The CDR3 region has the DNA TGCGCCAGCAGGGTGGCGACGCCTAACTATGGCTACACCATC. It codes for CASRVATPNYGYTI.